The clone carrying this TCR beta chain was detected many times. V shed 1 base and J 3 bases; nucleotides not matched to a gene: 7. Germline CDR1 reads LNHNV; CDR2 reads YYDKDF (reference sequence). The CDR3 covers 17 residues. The sample originates from a study of CD8 T cells in ankylosing spondylitis. Via MiXCR, TCRdb re-called the 5' RACE reads, giving one row per CDR3 protein. The sample includes under 150,000 distinct CDR3 sequences, 7% to 10% of them seen just once. The sample consisted of blood, either unsorted or a sorted T cell fraction (not recorded which). This receptor was obtained from a male donor with ankylosing spondylitis or in good health (not recorded which). This sequence joins TRBV15 and TRBJ2-4; 9 positions agree with TRBD1. CDR3 region: CATSRAKGTGYKNIQYF. As DNA, the CDR3 is TGTGCCACCAGCAGAGCTAAAGGGACAGGGTACAAAAACATTCAGTACTTC.